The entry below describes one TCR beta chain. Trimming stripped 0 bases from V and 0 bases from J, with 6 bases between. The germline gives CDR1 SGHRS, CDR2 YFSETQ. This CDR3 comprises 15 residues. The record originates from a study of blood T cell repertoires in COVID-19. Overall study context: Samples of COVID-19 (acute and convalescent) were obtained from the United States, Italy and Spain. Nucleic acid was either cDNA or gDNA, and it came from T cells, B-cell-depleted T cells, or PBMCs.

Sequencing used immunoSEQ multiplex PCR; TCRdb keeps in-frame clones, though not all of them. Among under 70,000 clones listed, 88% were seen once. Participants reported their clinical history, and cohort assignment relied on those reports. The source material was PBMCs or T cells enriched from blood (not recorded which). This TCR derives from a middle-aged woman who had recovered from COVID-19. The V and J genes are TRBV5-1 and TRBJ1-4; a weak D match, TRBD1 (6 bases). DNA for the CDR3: TGCGCCAGCAGCTTGGGGACAGCAACTAATGAAAAACTGTTTTTT. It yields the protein CASSLGTATNEKLFF.